The next 23 T cell receptor beta chains were all read from a single sample in a study of OX40 agonist ivuxolimab in advanced cancers. Assay: immunoSEQ multiplex PCR; the TCRdb copy retains only in-frame clones and omits some. The table has approximately 77,000 clones, 90% to 95% seen once; the top ten hold around 4.9%. The sample here was CD4+ or CD8+ T cells sorted from blood, taken in a trial of the OX40 agonist ivuxolimab. Receptor source: an adult with an advanced solid tumor such as melanoma, head and neck, liver or kidney cancer.

This clone appeared a single time. As DNA, the CDR3 is TGTGCCAGCAGCCAAGATCAGGCCTCCTACGAGCAGTACTTC. Translation: CASSQDQASYEQYF. The chain joins TRBV4-2 to TRBJ2-7, with D unresolved. The V gene lost 0 bases and the J gene lost 0 bases, with 6 bases spanning the gap. CDR1 and CDR2 (germline): LGHNA, YNFKEQ. This CDR3 spans 14 amino acids.

This sequence joins TRBV10-3 and TRBJ2-2, with a tentative D call TRBD2 (5 bases). Per the germline V gene, CDR1 is ENHRY and CDR2 is SYGVKD. V was cut by 6 bases and J by 7 bases, with 15 bases left in between. The CDR3 covers 14 residues. The CDR3 reads CAIRPGTEGGELFF. Written as DNA, the CDR3 is TGTGCCATCAGACCGGGAACTGAGGGCGGGGAGCTGTTTTTT.

The chain has TRBV28 and TRBJ2-2; no clear D. Germline V gene lookup returns CDR1 MDHEN and CDR2 SYDVKM. This CDR3 comprises 15 residues. V was shortened by 2 bases and J by 4 bases, with 11 bases between the two germline ends. The CDR3, as DNA: TGTGCCAGCAGTTTAGAGCCACGGGTCACCGGGGAGCTGTTTTTT. It yields the protein CASSLEPRVTGELFF. Combining the CDR3 with reference TRBV28 and TRBJ2-2 gives the whole variable domain DVKVTQSSRYLVKRTGEKVFLECVQDMDHENMFWYRQDPGLGLRLIYFSYDVKMKEKGDIPEGYSVSREKKERFSLILESASTNQTSMYLCASSLEPRVTGELFFGEGSRLTVL.

This chain joins TRBV9 and TRBJ2-3; 7 bases map to TRBD2. Germline V gene lookup returns CDR1 SGDLS and CDR2 YYNGEE. V trimming: 0 bases; J trimming: 10 bases; junction bases outside the gene matches: 5. CDR3 length: 13 amino acids. CDR3 in amino acids: CASSVGSGVPQYF. In nucleotides, the CDR3 is TGTGCCAGCAGCGTAGGGAGCGGGGTGCCGCAGTATTTT.

This chain links TRBV20-1 with TRBJ1-1; D perhaps matches TRBD1 (6 bases). The ends were cut back, 5 bases at V and 3 bases at J, with 7 bases in the middle. The CDR3 loop spans 11 amino acids. Per germline, CDR1 DFQATT and CDR2 SNEGSKA (reference sequence). This CDR3 is CSAHRDTEAFF. The DNA of the CDR3 is TGCAGTGCTCACAGGGACACTGAAGCTTTCTTT.

V is TRBV5-1 and J is TRBJ2-2; D possibly corresponds to TRBD2 (6 bases). The CDR3 has 14 residues. V shed 0 bases and J shed 4 bases, with 7 bases lying between them. CDR1 is SGHRS and CDR2 is YFSETQ in the germline V gene. The CDR3, as DNA: TGCGCCAGCAGCTTGGGTAGCGGCACCGGGGAGCTGTTTTTT. This translates into CASSLGSGTGELFF.

The rearrangement links TRBV30 to TRBJ2-3, with D unresolved. This CDR3 region has 15 residues. Trimming removed 1 base from V and 0 bases from J, with 11 bases in between. Germline V gene data show CDR1 as GTSNPN and CDR2 as SVGIG (reference sequence). In DNA, the CDR3 is TGTGCCTGGAGTGGGTCTTCGCGGAGCACAGATACGCAGTATTTT. The encoded protein is CAWSGSSRSTDTQYF.

This chain connects TRBV5-1 to TRBJ2-3, with no clear D. The CDR3 spans 16 residues. Germline-derived CDR1 and CDR2 are SGHRS and YFSETQ. V shed 1 base and J shed 2 bases, with 14 bases lying between them. The CDR3 nucleotides are TGCGCCAGCAGCTTGATGGCAGATGAATTCACAGATACGCAGTATTTT. Translating gives CASSLMADEFTDTQYF.

This clone was observed once. This sequence joins TRBV7-9 and TRBJ2-1; possible D gene TRBD2, 6 bases. The CDR3 has 16 residues. CDR1 and CDR2 from the germline V gene are SEHNR and FQNEAQ (reference sequence). V lost 5 bases and J lost 2, with 16 bases in between. The CDR3: CASSHSVWRAYNEQFF. In nucleotides, the CDR3 is TGTGCCAGCAGCCACTCCGTGTGGAGGGCCTACAATGAGCAGTTCTTC.

The V call is TRBV5-5, the J call TRBJ2-7, with 12 bases aligning to TRBD2. Germline CDR1 is SGHKS and CDR2 is YYEKEE (reference sequence). V shed 2 bases and J 3 bases; nucleotides not matched to a gene: 3. The CDR3 sequence is 15 residues long. CDR3 in DNA: TGTGCCAGCAGCTTCGGGACTAGCGGGTTCTACGAGCAGTACTTC. It codes for CASSFGTSGFYEQYF.

This clone was recorded once. The chain is built from TRBV5-1 and TRBJ2-3; D gene uncertain. This CDR3 has 13 amino acids. The germline CDR1 and CDR2 sequences are SGHRS and YFSETQ. With 5 bases removed from V and 1 base from J, the gap between germline ends came to 8 bases. CDR3 in DNA: TGCGCCAGCAGAGAGGTGGGCACAGATACGCAGTATTTT. It codes for CASREVGTDTQYF.

V and J are TRBV5-5 and TRBJ2-2; D unclear. The length of the CDR3 is 12 residues. Per the germline V gene, CDR1 is SGHKS and CDR2 is YYEKEE (reference sequence). V lost 3 bases, J lost 4 bases, and 4 bases lay in between. The CDR3 DNA follows: TGTGCCAGCAGCTCGAGCACCGGGGAGCTGTTTTTT. Translation: CASSSSTGELFF.

V and J are TRBV29-1 and TRBJ1-6, with D unclear. CDR1 is SQVTM, CDR2 ANQGSEA, per germline. The V and J ends lost 4 bases and 7 bases respectively, with 11 bases between them. The CDR3 is 13 residues long. In nucleotides, the CDR3 is TGCAGCGTTGGGGCCGATTGGAATTCACCCCTCCACTTT. It specifies CSVGADWNSPLHF.

The chain recombines TRBV7-9 with TRBJ2-7; 10 positions agree with TRBD1. There are 16 residues in the CDR3. The germline V gene has CDR1 SEHNR and CDR2 FQNEAQ (reference sequence). Trimming cost V 1 base and J 5 bases; bases outside gene matches: 8. This CDR3 is CASSLDRGQGGNEQYF. CDR3 DNA: TGTGCCAGCAGCTTAGATCGTGGACAGGGGGGAAACGAGCAGTACTTC. The full variable domain, with the rest looked up from reference TRBV7-9 and TRBJ2-7, is DTGVSQNPRHKITKRGQNVTFRCDPISEHNRLYWYRQTLGQGPEFLTYFQNEAQLEKSRLLSDRFSAERPKGSFSTLEIQRTEQGDSAMYLCASSLDRGQGGNEQYFGPGTRLTVT.

This clone has a single count. The chain has TRBV28 and TRBJ2-1; D may be TRBD2 (6 bases). CDR1 and CDR2 (germline): MDHEN, SYDVKM. Deletions cut 6 bases from V and 6 bases from J, with 15 bases between. This CDR3 is 14 amino acids long. CDR3 sequence: CASRTEGRLNEQFF. The CDR3 DNA reads TGTGCCAGCAGAACGGAGGGAAGACTCAATGAGCAGTTCTTC.

The V call is TRBV5-1, the J call TRBJ1-2; D is undetermined. Germline values: CDR1 SGHRS, CDR2 YFSETQ. The V end was cut by 4 bases, the J end by 4 bases, with 11 bases between. This CDR3 region has 13 residues. The CDR3, as DNA: TGCGCCAGCAGCCCCGGTCGGTCCTATGGCTACACCTTC. It translates to CASSPGRSYGYTF.

This clone was observed a single time. The chain uses TRBV19 and TRBJ1-2; TRBD1 matches 7 bases. Trimming removed 0 bases from V and 8 bases from J; junction bases left unmatched: 6. Germline V gene data show CDR1 as LNHDA and CDR2 as SQIVND (reference sequence). The CDR3 loop spans 14 amino acids. CDR3 residues: CASSIDGDSRGYTF. The DNA of the CDR3 is TGTGCCAGTAGTATAGATGGGGACAGTAGAGGCTACACCTTC.

The chain uses TRBV6-5 and TRBJ2-1; weak D call: TRBD2 (6 bases). Germline-derived CDR1 and CDR2 are MNHEY and SVGAGI. This CDR3 is built from 13 residues. With 7 bases removed from V and 9 bases from J, the gap between germline ends came to 16 bases. The CDR3 here is CASNNPGLGEQFF. The CDR3 bases are TGTGCCAGCAACAATCCGGGACTGGGTGAGCAGTTCTTC.

This chain links TRBV18 with TRBJ2-7; TRBD1 aligns across 7 bases. From germline, CDR1 is KGHSH and CDR2 LQKENI. CDR3 length: 14 amino acids. The V segment lost 3 bases and the J segment 2 bases; nucleotides outside the gene matches: 4. CDR3 region: CASSPSTGPYEQYF. CDR3 nucleotides: TGTGCCAGCTCACCTTCGACAGGGCCCTACGAGCAGTACTTC.

This chain connects TRBV5-1 to TRBJ2-5; weak D call: TRBD2 (6 bases). CDR3 length: 13 residues. Trimming removed 4 bases at V and 2 bases at J, with 9 bases between. Germline assignment: CDR1 SGHRS and CDR2 YFSETQ. CDR3 residues: CASSPSGQETQYF. Written as DNA, the CDR3 is TGCGCCAGCAGCCCAAGCGGGCAAGAGACCCAGTACTTC.

The chain carries TRBV19 and TRBJ2-3; the D gene is possibly TRBD1 (5 bases). The V and J ends lost 9 bases and 4 bases respectively, with 11 bases between them. The V gene's germline CDR1 is LNHDA and CDR2 SQIVND (reference sequence). The CDR3 sequence is 12 residues long. The CDR3 loop reads CASSVGADTQYF. CDR3 coding DNA: TGTGCCAGCTCAGTAGGGGCAGATACGCAGTATTTT.

The CDR3 spells CAISQGGAQPQHF. CDR3 DNA sequence: TGTGCCATCAGTCAGGGGGGTGCACAGCCCCAGCATTTT. The V and J genes are TRBV10-3 and TRBJ1-5; 7 bases are a match to TRBD1. Trimming removed 5 bases from V and 7 bases from J; junction bases left unmatched: 5. The CDR3 totals 13 residues. Germline CDR1 ENHRY, CDR2 SYGVKD.

The chain employs TRBV7-9 and TRBJ1-5; the match to TRBD1 covers 8 bases. Germline lookup yields CDR1 SEHNR and CDR2 FQNEAQ (reference sequence). J was trimmed by 6 bases and V by 5 bases; bases with no gene match: 6. The length of the CDR3 is 14 residues. DNA of the CDR3: TGTGCCAGCAGCCTGACAGGGGACATTCAGCCCCAGCATTTT. It yields the protein CASSLTGDIQPQHF.